This TCR beta chain was captured in a study of blood T cells in healthy people across ages. PCR was performed a second time for about 7 to 12 cycles using a sample-barcoded 5' primer and a J-beta primer mix. All cDNA molecules were each tagged by a template-switch adaptor with 12 random nucleotides. TCRdb recomputed calls from the 5' RACE reads with MiXCR, one row per CDR3 protein. The profile shows 800,000 or so distinct CDR3 sequences, about 46% of them singletons. There were at least 6 micrograms of total RNA extracted from every sample. V dropped 4 bases and J dropped 10; count of bases not matched to a gene: 6. This CDR3 spans 13 amino acids. This clonotype was detected a few times.

The sequenced sample was blood. This TCR derives from a man at least 80 years old in good health. The rearrangement joins TRBV12-3 or TRBV12-4 to TRBJ1-4; TRBD1 aligns across 7 bases. The CDR3 loop is CASSYQGVGKLFF. The CDR3 coding sequence is TGTGCCAGCAGTTACCAGGGGGTTGGAAAACTGTTTTTT.